The clone carrying this T cell receptor beta chain was detected ten times or more. Its antigen remains unknown. TCR beta CDR3 regions were amplified from RNA. With the HTBI primer set, the TCR CDR3 went through a first round of RT-PCR. TCRdb re-called the multiplex PCR reads through MiXCR, storing one row per CDR3 protein. The data hold under 400,000 distinct CDR3 sequences, with roughly 14% observed a single time. The data originate from a study of T cells in Graves' hyperthyroidism and ophthalmopathy. Around 10 ml fresh peripheral blood yielded the PBMCs. The V gene end was trimmed by 3 bases and the J gene end by 8 bases; junction bases not matched to a gene: 8. The CDR3 length is 15 residues. From germline, CDR1 is KGHDR and CDR2 SFDVKD. Notes on the study in general: A model of 13 V-J pairs discriminated ophthalmopathy from stable hyperthyroidism.

The gene calls are TRBV24-1 and TRBJ1-2; 10 bases agree with TRBD1. The sample comprised blood. The receptor's source is a woman aged 60 to 75 with Graves' hyperthyroidism. The CDR3 DNA reads as TGTGCCACCAGTGATCCAAGACAGGGGGCTAGAGGCTACACCTTC. This codes for CATSDPRQGARGYTF.